The 23 T cell receptor beta chains presented below share a single source sample, sequenced in a study of blood T cell repertoires in COVID-19. TCRdb keeps only in-frame clones here, not all; method: immunoSEQ multiplex PCR. The sample includes around 300,000 clones, about 89% of them seen just once. The specimen was peripheral blood. Receptors originate from a man between 50 and 59 years old with acute or convalescent COVID-19.

The chain is built from TRBV9 and TRBJ2-5, with 8 bases aligning to TRBD2. CDR3 length: 13 amino acids. V trimming: 10 bases; J trimming: 4 bases; junction bases outside the gene matches: 9. CDR1 is SGDLS and CDR2 is YYNGEE in the germline V gene. The CDR3 region has the DNA TGTGCCTCCGGGGGGGGGCCGGGAGAGACCCAGTACTTC. This sequence encodes CASGGGPGETQYF.

The V call is TRBV15, the J call TRBJ1-4; TRBD1 might be the D (6 bases). The CDR3 consists of 15 residues. Germline V gene lookup returns CDR1 LNHNV and CDR2 YYDKDF (reference sequence). Trimming left V 4 bases short and J 8 bases short, with 17 bases between. In DNA, the CDR3 is TGTGCCACCAGCAACTCAGGGGCCGCAGGCGAAAAACTGTTTTTT. It encodes CATSNSGAAGEKLFF.

The rearrangement links TRBV10-2 to TRBJ2-3; TRBD2 matches 9 bases. The CDR3 is 16 residues long. The germline V gene encodes CDR1 WSHSY and CDR2 SAAADI. Germline trimming cut 3 bases from V and 3 bases from J; bases unmatched to any gene: 7. The CDR3 reads CASSDSPAGGTDTQYF. The CDR3, as DNA: TGCGCCAGCAGTGACTCCCCAGCGGGGGGAACAGATACGCAGTATTTT.

This chain connects TRBV5-1 to TRBJ1-1; 12 bases match TRBD1. The ends lost 4 bases at V and 5 bases at J; junction bases unmatched: 6. The CDR3 has 15 amino acids. CDR1 and CDR2 from the germline V gene are SGHRS and YFSETQ. The CDR3 region is CASSHGTGGGTEAFF. CDR3 in DNA: TGCGCCAGCAGCCACGGGACAGGGGGCGGTACTGAAGCTTTCTTT.

The V call is TRBV27, the J call TRBJ1-1; the D is unclear. Trimming removed 6 bases from V and 4 bases from J, with 9 bases in between. The germline gives CDR1 MNHEY, CDR2 SMNVEV (reference sequence). This CDR3 comprises 12 residues. The CDR3 region has the DNA TGTGCCAGCAGGGCGCCGGGCACTGAAGCTTTCTTT. Encoded protein: CASRAPGTEAFF.

As for this clone: At one of its ends the junction is not consistent with the germline gene, which may arise from a read error. The chain links TRBV7-9 to TRBJ2-7; D may be TRBD1 (5 bases). CDR3 length: 12 amino acids. The germline CDR1 and CDR2 sequences are SEHNR and FQNEAQ (reference sequence). This CDR3 is CASSLSRQGEDF. Here the CDR3 DNA reads TGTGCCAGCAGCTTAAGTCGTCAGGGTGAGGACTTC.

The rearrangement joins TRBV12-5 to TRBJ1-1; D possibly corresponds to TRBD1 (5 bases). Per germline, CDR1 LGHNT and CDR2 FRNRAP. V shed 7 bases and J shed 0 bases, with 12 bases lying between them. This CDR3 has 14 amino acids. The CDR3 sequence is CASAQRGMNTEAFF. The CDR3 bases are TGTGCTAGTGCCCAAAGGGGTATGAACACTGAAGCTTTCTTT. The full variable domain, its missing parts supplied by reference TRBV12-5 and TRBJ1-1, is DARVTQTPRHKVTEMGQEVTMRCQPILGHNTVFWYRQTMMQGLELLAYFRNRAPLDDSGMPKDRFSAEMPDATLATLKIQPSEPRDSAVYFCASAQRGMNTEAFFGQGTRLTVV.

V and J are TRBV5-8 and TRBJ2-3; the D gene is possibly TRBD2 (5 bases). The CDR3 contains 11 residues. Germline lookup yields CDR1 SGHTS and CDR2 YDEGEE. V was shortened by 4 bases and J by 6 bases, with 6 bases between the two germline ends. In DNA form, the CDR3 reads TGTGCCAGCAGCCCGGGGGATACGCAGTATTTT. Its protein product is CASSPGDTQYF.

This clone was seen a few times. V usage is TRBV14 and J usage is TRBJ1-3; D remains ambiguous. The germline gives CDR1 SGHDN, CDR2 FVKESK. Trimming cost V 4 bases and J 2 bases, with 9 bases left between them. This CDR3 has 14 amino acids. The CDR3 reads CASSPLGPGNTIYF. The CDR3 DNA reads TGTGCCAGCAGCCCCCTCGGTCCTGGAAACACCATATATTTT.

This sequence joins TRBV7-3 and TRBJ2-5; tentatively, D is TRBD1 (6 bases). V was shortened by 3 bases and J by 10 bases, with 15 bases between the two germline ends. The CDR3 covers 13 residues. Looked up from germline, CDR1 is SGHTA and CDR2 is FQGTGA. The CDR3 loop is CASSLGPGVDQYF. Here the CDR3 DNA reads TGTGCCAGCAGCTTGGGACCAGGGGTAGACCAGTACTTC.

V and J are TRBV7-9 and TRBJ2-2, with D perhaps matching TRBD2 (6 bases). The CDR3 is 16 residues long. V gave up 5 bases and J gave up 1 base, with 14 bases separating them. Germline loops: CDR1 SEHNR, CDR2 FQNEAQ (reference sequence). For the CDR3, the DNA is TGTGCCAGCAGCCCATTACCGGGGGAGAACACCGGGGAGCTGTTTTTT. It translates to CASSPLPGENTGELFF.

This clone was picked up many times. The chain couples TRBV3-1 (or the pseudogene TRBV3-2) to TRBJ1-5; perhaps TRBD1 as D (5 bases). The germline gives CDR1 LGHDT, CDR2 YNNKEL (reference sequence). This CDR3 comprises 17 residues. V was pared by 5 bases and J by 0 bases, with 17 bases between. DNA of the CDR3: TGTGCCAGCAGCGATACCGGGGCGGGAGATAGCAATCAGCCCCAGCATTTT. It codes for CASSDTGAGDSNQPQHF.

The chain uses TRBV7-6 and TRBJ2-1; 12 nucleotides agree with TRBD2. The J segment lost 8 bases and the V segment lost 5 bases, leaving 10 bases of the junction unmatched. The CDR3 contains 16 residues. CDR1 and CDR2 from the germline V gene are SGHVS and FNYEAQ. CDR3 sequence reads: CASSLTGTSGWYEQFF. Written as DNA, the CDR3 is TGTGCCAGCAGCCTTACCGGGACTAGCGGGTGGTATGAGCAGTTCTTC.

The genes are TRBV6-6 and TRBJ2-3; TRBD2 might be the D (6 bases). This CDR3 comprises 15 residues. V lost 8 bases to trimming and J lost 2 bases, with 17 bases between them. Looked up from germline, CDR1 is MNHNY and CDR2 is SVGAGI (reference sequence). CDR3 amino acids: CASGSRAGYTDTQYF. In nucleotides, the CDR3 is TGTGCCAGCGGGTCTCGGGCGGGGTACACAGATACGCAGTATTTT.

This sequence joins TRBV5-1 and TRBJ2-5; TRBD1 is a possible D gene (5 bases). Trimming stripped 3 bases from V and 5 bases from J, with 17 bases between. The V gene's germline CDR1 is SGHRS and CDR2 YFSETQ. The CDR3 sequence is 15 residues long. The CDR3 here is CASSWAVGRWETQYF. For the CDR3, the DNA is TGCGCCAGCAGCTGGGCCGTGGGGCGATGGGAGACCCAGTACTTC.

The chain recombines TRBV5-1 with TRBJ1-1; D may be TRBD1 (6 bases). The V gene's germline CDR1 is SGHRS and CDR2 YFSETQ. V was pared by 0 bases and J by 5 bases, with 11 bases between. This CDR3 is 14 amino acids long. The CDR3 here is CASSLDRVGTEAFF. CDR3 in DNA: TGCGCCAGCAGCTTGGACAGGGTGGGTACTGAAGCTTTCTTT.

The chain uses TRBV30 and TRBJ1-1; no clear D. The V end was cut by 2 bases, the J end by 3 bases, with 7 bases between. Looked up from germline, CDR1 is GTSNPN and CDR2 is SVGIG (reference sequence). The CDR3 runs to 12 residues. Here the CDR3 DNA reads TGTGCCTGGAGTACTTCGGACACTGAAGCTTTCTTT. Its translation is CAWSTSDTEAFF.

This sequence joins TRBV6-5 and TRBJ1-6, with D possibly matching TRBD1 (6 bases). The CDR3 runs to 15 residues. The germline V and J ends were trimmed by 7 bases and 7 bases, with 17 bases remaining between them. Germline V lookup: CDR1 MNHEY, CDR2 SVGAGI. The CDR3 DNA sequence: TGTGCCAGCATTCGAAACCGGGACAAAAATTCACCCCTCCACTTT. Encoded protein: CASIRNRDKNSPLHF.

The gene calls are TRBV5-5 and TRBJ2-1; D call uncertain. The ends were cut back, 6 bases at V and 5 bases at J, with 18 bases in the middle. The V gene's germline CDR1 is SGHKS and CDR2 YYEKEE (reference sequence). The CDR3 runs to 15 residues. The CDR3 protein is CASNERVTSNNEQFF. Here the CDR3 DNA reads TGTGCCAGCAATGAACGGGTGACGTCGAACAATGAGCAGTTCTTC.

The V and J genes are TRBV5-4 and TRBJ2-6; no clear D gene. V was shortened by 0 bases and J by 3 bases, with 10 bases between the two germline ends. Germline-derived CDR1 and CDR2 are SGHNT and YYREEE (reference sequence). CDR3 size: 16 residues. The CDR3 DNA reads TGTGCCAGCAGCTTGGTGGTGGTGAGTGGGGCCAACGTCCTGACTTTC. Its protein is CASSLVVVSGANVLTF.

The chain links TRBV3-1 (or the pseudogene TRBV3-2) to TRBJ1-4; 8 bases align to TRBD1. Germline CDR1 LGHDT, CDR2 YNNKEL (reference sequence). CDR3 size: 17 residues. V lost 3 bases, J lost 2 bases, and 8 bases stayed unmatched. CDR3 amino acids: CASSQWDRRMTNEKLFF. CDR3 DNA sequence: TGTGCCAGCAGCCAGTGGGACAGGCGGATGACTAATGAAAAACTGTTTTTT.

As regards this clone: Distinct nucleotide sequences in the sample also encode this CDR3. V and J are TRBV12-3 or TRBV12-4 and TRBJ2-7; D not certain. CDR3 length: 13 residues. V lost 1 base to trimming and J lost 4 bases, with 8 bases between them. CDR3 loop: CASSLGSTYEQYF. The DNA of the CDR3 is TGTGCCAGCAGTTTAGGGTCGACTTACGAGCAGTACTTC.

The chain employs TRBV2 and TRBJ2-1; TRBD2 agrees at 7 bases. V lost 3 bases to trimming and J lost 8 bases; unmatched junction nucleotides: 10. The CDR3 contains 15 residues. Germline V gene sequence: CDR1 SNHLY, CDR2 FYNNEI. CDR3 nucleotides: TGTGCCAGCAGTGACGTAGGCGGGGGATTCGATGAGCAGTTCTTC. Its translation: CASSDVGGGFDEQFF.